This TCR beta chain was documented in a study of CD4 and CD8 cells across lung adenocarcinoma regions. Samples came from patients with localized non-small cell lung adenocarcinoma. Trimming removed 5 bases from V and 0 bases from J, with 8 bases in between. The CDR3 extends over 14 amino acids. TCRdb fed the PCR reads into MiXCR, producing one record per CDR3 protein. Counted here are some 14,000 distinct CDR3 sequences, around 40% occurring once; the ten biggest clones make up 15% to 20%. Sequenced: CD4+ T cells from the center of a lung tumor. This chain uses TRBV12-3 or TRBV12-4 with TRBJ1-5; TRBD1 might be the D (5 bases). The TCR sequence derives from a male donor with lung adenocarcinoma. The CD4 and CD8 labels of this study may be unreliable. The DNA of the CDR3 is TGTGCCAGCAGTACAGGACATAGCAATCAGCCCCAGCATTTT. This sequence encodes CASSTGHSNQPQHF.